This TCR beta chain derives from a study of blood T cell repertoires in COVID-19. Overall study: There were acute and convalescent COVID-19 samples, and they came from the United States, Italy and Spain.

The count of this clone is one. Clones were sequenced by immunoSEQ multiplex PCR, and TCRdb holds only the in-frame ones, with some missing. There are around 250,000 clones in the sample; about 88% occur only once, and 3.6% lies in the top ten. V was trimmed by 6 bases and J by 7 bases, leaving 18 bases between them. This CDR3 spans 14 amino acids. Germline V gives CDR1 LGHDT, CDR2 YNNKEL (reference sequence). The rearrangement uses TRBV3-1 (or the pseudogene TRBV3-2) and TRBJ1-2, with a possible D match to TRBD1 (5 bases). The source is a man younger than 35 with active or convalescent COVID-19. Sequencing was carried out using peripheral blood. This CDR3 reads CASRARAVTGGYTF. The DNA of the CDR3 is TGTGCCAGCAGGGCCAGGGCCGTAACAGGTGGCTACACCTTC.